The 6 T cell receptor beta chains in this list originate from one sample, sequenced in a study of vaccination and CD4 T cells after COVID-19. No antigen has been identified for these receptors. The Oncomine TCR Beta short-read assay was applied to DNA of cultured CD4+ T cells. TCRdb re-called the PCR reads with MiXCR, one entry per CDR3 protein. This sample has thousands of distinct CDR3 sequences; roughly 42% occur once, and the top ten carry 11%. As to treatment: roughly 10-day PBMC culture with coronavirus spike peptide pools or control peptides (ViraFEST assay). The collection of CD4+ T cells from the unexposed donor took place before the COVID-19 pandemic (2011-2018). The sequenced material came from CD4+ T cells from blood, cultured in vitro. These receptor sequences come from a human donor in good health.

This clonotype was detected a few times. J is TRBJ2-7 and V is TRBV27; 10 bases map to TRBD2. This CDR3 spans 15 amino acids. V gave up 1 base and J gave up 5 bases; unmatched junction bases: 5. CDR1 and CDR2 from the germline V gene are MNHEY and SMNVEV (reference sequence). The CDR3 coding sequence is TGTGCCAGCAGTTTATTCCTAGCGGGGGCCCACGAGCAGTACTTC. Amino acid sequence: CASSLFLAGAHEQYF.

The rearrangement links TRBV30 to TRBJ1-2; 7 positions agree with TRBD1. The germline gives CDR1 GTSNPN, CDR2 SVGIG (reference sequence). V dropped 1 base and J dropped 5; count of bases not matched to a gene: 4. CDR3 length: 13 amino acids. The CDR3 DNA follows: TGTGCCTGGAGTGGCCAGGGGGGATATGGCTACACCTTC. This codes for CAWSGQGGYGYTF.

V and J are TRBV12-3 or TRBV12-4 and TRBJ1-5; D call uncertain. V was trimmed by 6 bases and J by 4 bases, leaving 13 bases between them. This CDR3 is built from 14 residues. The CDR3 loop is CASSRQTENQPQHF. CDR3 coding DNA: TGTGCCAGCAGCCGACAAACAGAGAATCAGCCCCAGCATTTT.

CDR3 sequence: CASSPRRVSETQYF. CDR3 DNA: TGTGCCAGCTCACCCCGACGAGTATCAGAGACCCAGTACTTC. The chain is built from TRBV18 and TRBJ2-5; D unresolved. V shed 3 bases and J shed 4 bases, with 12 bases lying between them. CDR3 length: 14 residues. The germline V gene has CDR1 KGHSH and CDR2 LQKENI.

The CDR3 coding sequence is TGTGCCACCAGCAGAGGAACTAGCGGGACTGAGCAGTTCTTC. It encodes CATSRGTSGTEQFF. The J gene is TRBJ2-1, the V gene TRBV15; 10 nucleotides align to TRBD2. Per the germline V gene, CDR1 is LNHNV and CDR2 is YYDKDF (reference sequence). This CDR3 contains 14 residues. Trimming at V came to 1 base and at J to 9 bases, leaving 3 bases not matched to a gene.

J is TRBJ1-6 and V is TRBV6-1; D gene unclear. CDR1 and CDR2 from the germline V gene are MNHNS and SASEGT. The V end was cut by 6 bases, the J end by 8 bases, with 14 bases between. The CDR3 runs to 14 residues. The CDR3 loop reads CASSRDSGDSPLHF. The CDR3, as DNA: TGTGCCAGCAGCCGGGATTCAGGCGATTCACCCCTCCACTTT.